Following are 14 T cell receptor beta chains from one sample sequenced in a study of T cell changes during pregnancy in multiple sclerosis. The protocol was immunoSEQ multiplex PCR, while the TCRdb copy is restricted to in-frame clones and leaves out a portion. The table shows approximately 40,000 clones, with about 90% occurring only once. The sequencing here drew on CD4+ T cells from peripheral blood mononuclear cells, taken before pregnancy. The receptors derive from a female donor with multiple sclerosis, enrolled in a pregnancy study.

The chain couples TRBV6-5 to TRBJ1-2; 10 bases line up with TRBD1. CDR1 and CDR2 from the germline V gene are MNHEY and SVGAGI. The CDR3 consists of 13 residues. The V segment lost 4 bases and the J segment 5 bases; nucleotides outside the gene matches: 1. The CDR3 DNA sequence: TGTGCCAGCAGTTCGGACAGGGGGTATGGCTACACCTTC. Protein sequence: CASSSDRGYGYTF.

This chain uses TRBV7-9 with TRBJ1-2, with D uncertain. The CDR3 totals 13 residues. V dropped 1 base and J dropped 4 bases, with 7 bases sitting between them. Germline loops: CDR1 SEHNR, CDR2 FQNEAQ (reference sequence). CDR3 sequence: CASSLVGSYGYTF. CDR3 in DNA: TGTGCCAGCAGCTTAGTGGGCAGCTATGGCTACACCTTC.

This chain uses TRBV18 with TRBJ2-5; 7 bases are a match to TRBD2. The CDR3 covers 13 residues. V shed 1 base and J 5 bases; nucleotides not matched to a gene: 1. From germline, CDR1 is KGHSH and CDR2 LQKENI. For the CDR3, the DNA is TGTGCCAGCTCACCACTGGGAGGGGAGACCCAGTACTTC. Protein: CASSPLGGETQYF.

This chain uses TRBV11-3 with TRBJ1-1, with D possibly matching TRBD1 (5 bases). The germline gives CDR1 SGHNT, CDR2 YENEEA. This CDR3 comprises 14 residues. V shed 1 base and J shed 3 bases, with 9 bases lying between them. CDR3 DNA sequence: TGTGCCAGCAGCTTAGGGGGCCAGGACACTGAAGCTTTCTTT. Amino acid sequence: CASSLGGQDTEAFF.

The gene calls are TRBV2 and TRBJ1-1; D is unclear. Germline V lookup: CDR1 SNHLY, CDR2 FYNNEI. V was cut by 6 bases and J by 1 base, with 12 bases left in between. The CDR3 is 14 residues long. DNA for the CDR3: TGTGCCAGCAGCCCAGGACTTGAGAACACTGAAGCTTTCTTT. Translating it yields CASSPGLENTEAFF. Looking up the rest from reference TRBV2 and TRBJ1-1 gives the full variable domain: EPEVTQTPSHQVTQMGQEVILRCVPISNHLYFYWYRQILGQKVEFLVSFYNNEISEKSEIFDDQFSVERPDGSNFTLKIRSTKLEDSAMYFCASSPGLENTEAFFGQGTRLTVV.

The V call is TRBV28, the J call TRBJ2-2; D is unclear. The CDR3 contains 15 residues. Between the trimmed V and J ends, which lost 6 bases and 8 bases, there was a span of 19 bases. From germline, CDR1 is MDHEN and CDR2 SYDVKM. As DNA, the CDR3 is TGTGCCAGCAGCCCGGTGGGCAGTTCACCGGGGGAGCTGTTTTTT. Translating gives CASSPVGSSPGELFF.

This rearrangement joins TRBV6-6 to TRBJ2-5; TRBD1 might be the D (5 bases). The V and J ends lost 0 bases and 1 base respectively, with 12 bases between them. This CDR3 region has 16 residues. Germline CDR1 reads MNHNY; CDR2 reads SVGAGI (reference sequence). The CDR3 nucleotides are TGTGCCAGCAGTTACTCTTTGACAGCTATCCAAGAGACCCAGTACTTC. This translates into CASSYSLTAIQETQYF.

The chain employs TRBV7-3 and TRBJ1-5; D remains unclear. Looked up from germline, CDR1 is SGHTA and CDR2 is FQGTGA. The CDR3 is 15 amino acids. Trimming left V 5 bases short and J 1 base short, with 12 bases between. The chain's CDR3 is CASSPTGGSNQPQHF. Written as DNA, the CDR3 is TGTGCCAGCAGCCCAACCGGCGGAAGCAATCAGCCCCAGCATTTT.

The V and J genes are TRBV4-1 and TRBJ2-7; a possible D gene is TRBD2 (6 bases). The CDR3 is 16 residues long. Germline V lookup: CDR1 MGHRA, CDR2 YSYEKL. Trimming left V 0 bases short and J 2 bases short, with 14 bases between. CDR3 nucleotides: TGCGCCAGCAGCCAAGATTGGGCCTGGGGGGCCTACGAGCAGTACTTC. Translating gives CASSQDWAWGAYEQYF.

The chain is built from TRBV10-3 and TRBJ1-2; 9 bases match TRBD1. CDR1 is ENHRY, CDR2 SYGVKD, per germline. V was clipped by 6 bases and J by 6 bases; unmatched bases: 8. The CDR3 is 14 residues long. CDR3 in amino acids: CAISLGQGPNGYTF. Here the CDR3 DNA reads TGTGCCATCAGCCTCGGACAGGGGCCGAATGGCTACACCTTC.

CDR3 nucleotide sequence: TGTGCCAGCAGCCCTTCCCCGACTAGCAGCTACGAGCAGTACTTC. It specifies CASSPSPTSSYEQYF. This chain joins TRBV9 and TRBJ2-7; TRBD2 aligns across 7 bases. After removal of 4 bases from V and 3 bases from J, the junction contained 10 bases not matched to a gene. The CDR3 sequence is 15 residues long. Germline V lookup: CDR1 SGDLS, CDR2 YYNGEE.

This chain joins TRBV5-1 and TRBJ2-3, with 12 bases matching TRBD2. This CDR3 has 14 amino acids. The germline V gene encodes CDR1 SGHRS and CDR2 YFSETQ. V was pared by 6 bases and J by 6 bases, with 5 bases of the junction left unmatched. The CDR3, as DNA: TGCGCCAGCACCCGACTAGCGGGGGCCGATACGCAGTATTTT. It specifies CASTRLAGADTQYF.

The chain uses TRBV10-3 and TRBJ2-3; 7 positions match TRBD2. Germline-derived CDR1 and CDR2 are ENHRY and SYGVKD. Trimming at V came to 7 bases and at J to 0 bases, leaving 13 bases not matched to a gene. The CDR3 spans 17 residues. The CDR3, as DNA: TGTGCCATCAACGGGGGGACTGGGTCCGATAGCACAGATACGCAGTATTTT. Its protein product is CAINGGTGSDSTDTQYF.

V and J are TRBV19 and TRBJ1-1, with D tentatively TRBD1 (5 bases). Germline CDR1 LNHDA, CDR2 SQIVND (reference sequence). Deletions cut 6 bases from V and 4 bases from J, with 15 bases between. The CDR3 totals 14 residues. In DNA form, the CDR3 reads TGTGCCAGTAGGAATTTTGGCGGGGGCACTGAAGCTTTCTTT. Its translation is CASRNFGGGTEAFF.